This T cell receptor beta chain was profiled in a study of regulatory T cells in long-lasting Graves disease. This clonotype was recorded at least ten times. Its antigen is undetermined. Study results and limitations: Segments TRBV28, TRBJ1-2 and TRBJ2-5 showed preferential usage in persistent disease.

Time point denoted: newly diagnosed GD, antithyroid drugs for less than 3 months. Scientists built the TCR library using RNA that was extracted from PBMCs. In Xi'an, China, an endocrinology department was the source of patients. Combining iRepertoire HTBI primers with Arm-PCR of CDR3 regions, the authors built TCR beta libraries. TCRdb fed the multiplex PCR reads into MiXCR, producing one record per CDR3 protein. The sample lists under 800,000 distinct CDR3 sequences, 15% to 20% occurring once. V shed 3 bases and J 6 bases; nucleotides not matched to a gene: 12. Per the germline V gene, CDR1 is DFQATT and CDR2 is SNEGSKA (reference sequence). The CDR3 length is 16 residues. This sample also appeared in a second study, on T cells in Graves' hyperthyroidism and ophthalmopathy. That study reports: Exclusion of a patient resulted from uncontrolled infection, other autoimmune disease, pregnancy or lactation. During a first-round RT-PCR of the TCR CDR3, the HTBI primer set was used.

This sequence was found in a woman aged 30 to 39 with Graves disease. Material: peripheral blood mononuclear cells (PBMCs), obtained at new diagnosis, from a patient treated with antithyroid drugs. The V and J genes are TRBV20-1 and TRBJ1-5, with 9 bases matching TRBD1. The CDR3 reads CSARPSDRGGSQPQHF. CDR3 in DNA: TGCAGTGCTAGGCCCTCGGACAGGGGAGGGAGTCAGCCCCAGCATTTT.